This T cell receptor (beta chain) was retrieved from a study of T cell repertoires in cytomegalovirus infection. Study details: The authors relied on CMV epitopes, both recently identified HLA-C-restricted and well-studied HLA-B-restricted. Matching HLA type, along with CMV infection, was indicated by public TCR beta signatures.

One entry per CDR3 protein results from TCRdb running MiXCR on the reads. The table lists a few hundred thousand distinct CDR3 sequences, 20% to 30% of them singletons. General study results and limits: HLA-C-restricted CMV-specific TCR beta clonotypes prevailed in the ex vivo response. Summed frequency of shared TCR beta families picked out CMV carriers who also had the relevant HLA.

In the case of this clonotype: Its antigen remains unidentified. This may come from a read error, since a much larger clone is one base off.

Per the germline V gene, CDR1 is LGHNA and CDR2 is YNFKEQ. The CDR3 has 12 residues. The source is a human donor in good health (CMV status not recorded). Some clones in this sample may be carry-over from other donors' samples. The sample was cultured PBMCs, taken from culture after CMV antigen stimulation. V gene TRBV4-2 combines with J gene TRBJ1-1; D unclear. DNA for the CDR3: TGTGTCAGCAGCCAAGAGTCGAGGAAAGCTTTCTTT. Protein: CVSSQESRKAFF.